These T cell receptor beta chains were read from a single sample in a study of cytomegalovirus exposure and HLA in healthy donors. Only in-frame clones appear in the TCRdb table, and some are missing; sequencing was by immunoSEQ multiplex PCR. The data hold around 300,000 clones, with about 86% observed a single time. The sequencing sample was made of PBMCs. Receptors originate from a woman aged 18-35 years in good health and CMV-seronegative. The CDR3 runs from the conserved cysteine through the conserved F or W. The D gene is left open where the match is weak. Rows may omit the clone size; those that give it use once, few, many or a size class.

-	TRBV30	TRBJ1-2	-	CAWSVTLSRLYGYTF	TGTGCCTGGAGTGTAACGCTGTCACGACTCTATGGCTACACCTTC
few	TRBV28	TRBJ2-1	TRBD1	CASSPRDRGDLEQFF	TGTGCCAGCAGTCCCCGGGACAGGGGGGACCTTGAGCAGTTCTTC
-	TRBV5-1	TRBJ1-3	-	CASSYTGSSGNTIYF	TGCGCCAGCAGCTACACAGGGAGCTCTGGAAACACCATATATTTT
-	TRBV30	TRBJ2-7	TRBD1	CAWSGKGQGALEQYF	TGTGCCTGGAGTGGGAAGGGACAGGGGGCTCTGGAGCAGTACTTC
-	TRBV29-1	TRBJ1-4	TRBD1	CSVVPTGGLNEKLFF	TGCAGCGTGGTACCGACAGGGGGCCTTAATGAAAAACTGTTTTTT
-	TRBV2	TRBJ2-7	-	CASSPDSSAHGEQYF	TGTGCCAGCAGCCCTGACTCTAGCGCCCATGGCGAGCAGTACTTC
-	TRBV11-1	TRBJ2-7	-	CASSPNKVGSYYEQYF	TGTGCCAGCAGCCCTAACAAGGTGGGCAGTTACTACGAGCAGTACTTC
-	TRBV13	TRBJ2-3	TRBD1	CASSLGPGGSTDTQYF	TGTGCCAGCAGCTTAGGACCAGGGGGAAGCACAGATACGCAGTATTTT
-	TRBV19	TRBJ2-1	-	CASSFHDGSEIGQFF	TGTGCCAGTAGTTTTCATGATGGCAGTGAAATTGGGCAGTTCTTC
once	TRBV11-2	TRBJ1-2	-	CASSLDLAGEYGYTF	TGTGCCAGCAGCTTAGACCTTGCGGGGGAGTATGGCTACACCTTC
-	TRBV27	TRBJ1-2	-	CASSSPGGKGYTF	TGTGCCAGCAGTTCGCCGGGGGGCAAGGGCTACACCTTC
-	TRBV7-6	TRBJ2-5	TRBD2	CASSLEGTSGGRETQYF	TGTGCCAGCAGCTTAGAGGGGACTAGCGGAGGGAGAGAGACCCAGTACTTC
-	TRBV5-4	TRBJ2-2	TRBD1	CASSLIDRADTGELFF	TGTGCCAGCAGCTTGATAGACAGGGCGGACACCGGGGAGCTGTTTTTT
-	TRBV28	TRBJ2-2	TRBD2	CASSTARTSGRVGELFF	TGTGCCAGCAGCACCGCCCGGACTAGCGGGAGGGTCGGGGAGCTGTTTTTT
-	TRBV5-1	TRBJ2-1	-	CASSAGPQGTNEQFF	TGCGCCAGCAGCGCCGGGCCCCAGGGGACCAATGAGCAGTTCTTC
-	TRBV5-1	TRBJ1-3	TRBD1	CASRIGTGAGNTIYF	TGCGCCAGCAGGATCGGGACAGGGGCTGGAAACACCATATATTTT
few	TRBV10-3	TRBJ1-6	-	CAISESSSPLHF	TGTGCCATCAGTGAGTCGAGTTCACCCCTCCACTTT
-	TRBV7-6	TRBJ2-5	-	CASSLGLGLQETQYF	TGTGCCAGCAGCTTAGGACTAGGACTCCAAGAGACCCAGTACTTC
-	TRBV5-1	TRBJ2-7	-	CASSFLSSYEQYF	TGCGCCAGCAGCTTCCTAAGCTCCTACGAGCAGTACTTC
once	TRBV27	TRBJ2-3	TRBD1	CASSLLPGGLADTQYF	TGTGCCAGCAGTTTATTGCCAGGGGGCTTGGCAGATACGCAGTATTTT
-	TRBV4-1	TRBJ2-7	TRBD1	CASSQLEGTGIYEQYF	TGCGCCAGCAGCCAACTGGAAGGGACAGGTATCTACGAGCAGTACTTC
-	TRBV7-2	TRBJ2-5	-	CASSLMGLQETQYF	TGTGCCAGCAGCTTAATGGGGCTCCAAGAGACCCAGTACTTC
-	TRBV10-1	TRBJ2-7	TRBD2	CASFGASGRGGSYEQYF	TGCGCCAGTTTCGGGGCTAGCGGGAGAGGGGGCTCCTACGAGCAGTACTTC
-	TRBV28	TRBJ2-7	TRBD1	CASTWGQGGYEQYF	TGTGCCAGCACTTGGGGACAGGGAGGCTACGAGCAGTACTTC
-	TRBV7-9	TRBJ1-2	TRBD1	CASSIRQGYSDTF	TGTGCCAGCAGCATCCGACAGGGGTATTCTGACACCTTC
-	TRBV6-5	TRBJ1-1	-	CASSYQGRSGAFF	TGTGCCAGCAGTTACCAGGGCAGGTCGGGAGCTTTCTTT
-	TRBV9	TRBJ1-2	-	CASSVDRGSDYGYTF	TGTGCCAGCAGCGTAGATCGGGGATCGGACTATGGCTACACCTTC
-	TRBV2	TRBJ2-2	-	CASRDSQGINTGELFF	TGTGCCAGCAGAGACTCACAGGGTATCAACACCGGGGAGCTGTTTTTT